Following are 5 T cell receptor beta chains from one sample sequenced in a study of PD-1 blockade in classical Hodgkin lymphoma. Time point here: cycle 4 day 1 (C4D1), after around six weeks of nivolumab. Each and every patient relapsed after autologous stem cell transplantation, and patients got differing brentuximab vedotin exposure. Profiled with immunoSEQ multiplex PCR; TCRdb holds only in-frame clones, not every one. This sample has over 70,000 clones, with approximately 90% found just once. The sample in question was peripheral blood mononuclear cells (PBMCs), obtained before the fourth cycle of nivolumab. These receptors came from a human donor with classical Hodgkin lymphoma.

This clone was detected only a few times. The V and J genes are TRBV4-2 and TRBJ1-1, with D hard to call. Trimming cost V 1 base and J 10 bases, with 13 bases left between them. CDR1 LGHNA and CDR2 YNFKEQ come from the germline V gene. The CDR3 is 13 residues long. The CDR3 sequence is CASSQVGRPGAFF. In nucleotides, the CDR3 is TGTGCCAGCAGCCAAGTGGGGAGGCCCGGAGCTTTCTTT.

A few counts support this clone. The chain couples TRBV7-2 to TRBJ1-1; 11 bases are a match to TRBD1. J lost 7 bases, V lost 4 bases, and 5 bases had no gene match. The CDR3 consists of 14 residues. Germline CDR1 reads SGHTA; CDR2 reads FQGNSA. The CDR3 spells CASSSRTGGIEAFF. CDR3 nucleotide sequence: TGTGCCAGCAGCTCCCGGACAGGGGGCATTGAAGCTTTCTTT.

CDR3 DNA: TGCGCCAGCAGCTTGGACACAAACACTGAAGCTTTCTTT. This translates into CASSLDTNTEAFF. The V call is TRBV5-1, the J call TRBJ1-1; D is ambiguous. Trimming removed 0 bases from V and 2 bases from J, with 5 bases in between. The CDR3 totals 13 residues. Germline loops: CDR1 SGHRS, CDR2 YFSETQ.

The V call is TRBV4-2, the J call TRBJ1-2, with 8 bases identical to TRBD1. The CDR3 totals 19 residues. Germline V CDR1 and CDR2: LGHNA, YNFKEQ. With V trimmed by 3 bases and J by 0 bases, 15 bases remained unmatched. The CDR3 sequence: CASSQATGADLLTNYGYTF. CDR3 nucleotides: TGTGCCAGCAGCCAGGCGACAGGGGCCGATTTACTAACTAACTATGGCTACACCTTC.

V usage is TRBV2 and J usage is TRBJ2-2; D remains unclear. This CDR3 is built from 11 residues. The V and J ends lost 4 bases and 8 bases respectively, with 5 bases between them. Germline V gene data show CDR1 as SNHLY and CDR2 as FYNNEI. The CDR3 sequence is CASSVRGELFF. The CDR3 DNA follows: TGTGCCAGCAGTGTCCGGGGGGAGCTGTTTTTT.